This T cell receptor beta chain was sequenced for a study of blood T cell repertoires in COVID-19. Across the whole study: Acute and convalescent COVID-19 samples came from the United States, Italy and Spain. The cDNA or gDNA used as material had been derived from T cells, B-cell-depleted T cells, or PBMCs.

V was pared by 4 bases and J by 9 bases, with 8 bases of the junction left unmatched. This CDR3 contains 15 residues. Per the germline V gene, CDR1 is LGHNA and CDR2 is YNFKEQ. Here immunoSEQ multiplex PCR was the method, and the copy in TCRdb shows in-frame clones only, minus some. The sample shows 350,000 to 400,000 clones, 88% of them seen only once. Material for sequencing was PBMCs or T cells enriched from blood (not recorded which). This chain uses TRBV4-2 with TRBJ1-6, with 8 bases that match TRBD1. The sequence derives from a woman under 30 who had recovered from COVID-19. The CDR3 bases are TGTGCCAGCAGCCCAGGGGCAGGGGGCGGTTCACCCCTCCACTTT. Its protein is CASSPGAGGGSPLHF.